Listed below are T cell receptor beta chains from one sample, sequenced in a study of shared clonotypes between healthy human individuals. Assay used: immunoSEQ multiplex PCR; TCRdb lists only in-frame clones, some missing. Of 2.5 million or so clones in the sample, approximately 90% are singletons; the top ten hold over 0.12%. The material sequenced was naive CD4+ T cells sorted from blood. These receptors came from a man aged 18 to 29 in good health. Each CDR3 is given with its conserved first and last residue. A D gene is named only where the DNA matches it firmly. Only part of the rows carry a size: once, few, many, or a class if the clone is expanded.

D gene	J gene	V gene	clone size	CDR3 protein	CDR3 DNA
TRBD2	TRBJ2-7	TRBV19	NA	CASTPGTSRTYEQYF	TGTGCCAGTACCCCGGGGACTAGCAGGACCTACGAGCAGTACTTC
NA	TRBJ2-2	TRBV7-3	NA	CASRSRGNTGELFF	TGTGCCAGCAGGTCCCGGGGAAACACCGGGGAGCTGTTTTTT
TRBD1	TRBJ2-7	TRBV2	few	CASKGQGHEQYF	TGTGCCAGCAAGGGACAGGGCCACGAGCAGTACTTC
NA	TRBJ2-7	TRBV6-6	few	CASSSPDVSSYEQYF	TGTGCCAGCAGTTCCCCGGACGTTAGCTCCTACGAGCAGTACTTC
TRBD1	TRBJ2-2	TRBV4-3	NA	CASSQGTGAVPLLFF	TGCGCCAGCAGCCAAGGGACAGGGGCTGTCCCTTTGCTGTTTTTT
NA	TRBJ1-5	TRBV6-5	once	CASSPGAVQPQHF	TGTGCCAGCAGCCCAGGGGCAGTACAGCCCCAGCATTTT
TRBD2	TRBJ2-7	TRBV7-6	NA	CASSSYGTSGYEQYF	TGTGCCAGCAGCTCATACGGGACTAGCGGTTACGAGCAGTACTTC
TRBD1	TRBJ1-6	TRBV5-6	NA	CASSLWDRDNSPLHF	TGTGCCAGCAGCTTGTGGGACAGGGATAATTCACCCCTCCACTTT
NA	TRBJ1-2	TRBV5-1	NA	CASSPDSNYGYTF	TGCGCCAGCAGTCCTGACAGTAACTATGGCTACACCTTC
NA	TRBJ2-7	TRBV5-1	NA	CATKGLPSSYEQYF	TGCGCCACCAAGGGACTTCCTAGCTCCTACGAGCAGTACTTC
NA	TRBJ2-1	TRBV6-4	NA	CASSTGPSNEQFF	TGTGCCAGCAGTACGGGACCGTCCAATGAGCAGTTCTTC
TRBD2	TRBJ2-2	TRBV7-2	NA	CASSLGLAGNTGELFF	TGTGCCAGCAGCTTAGGCCTAGCGGGCAACACCGGGGAGCTGTTTTTT
TRBD2	TRBJ2-7	TRBV5-5	NA	CASRRDYFTYEQYF	TGTGCCAGCAGACGGGACTACTTTACCTACGAGCAGTACTTC
TRBD1	TRBJ1-2	TRBV10-3	NA	CAISETGAYGYTF	TGTGCCATCAGTGAGACAGGGGCGTATGGCTACACCTTC
TRBD2	TRBJ2-3	TRBV10-3	NA	CAISGTSGGTDTQYF	TGTGCCATCTCTGGAACTAGCGGGGGCACAGATACGCAGTATTTT
NA	TRBJ1-1	TRBV6-5	once	CASSYSYRLTEAFF	TGTGCCAGCAGTTACTCGTACCGACTCACTGAAGCTTTCTTT
TRBD1	TRBJ2-7	TRBV6-6	NA	CASSPPDRDSYEQYF	TGTGCCAGCAGTCCCCCGGACAGGGACTCCTACGAGCAGTACTTC
NA	TRBJ2-2	TRBV4-1	NA	CASSQGVAATGELFF	TGCGCCAGCAGCCAAGGGGTAGCGGCGACCGGGGAGCTGTTTTTT
NA	TRBJ2-3	TRBV5-5	NA	CASSLAGQPGKTDTQYF	TGTGCCAGCAGCTTGGCGGGTCAACCCGGCAAGACAGATACGCAGTATTTT
NA	TRBJ2-3	TRBV25-1	NA	CASSGAGALNGDTQYF	TGTGCCAGCAGTGGGGCAGGGGCCCTAAACGGCGATACGCAGTATTTT
NA	TRBJ2-1	TRBV6-1	once	CASRRGGPYNEQFF	TGTGCCAGCAGAAGGGGGGGGCCGTACAATGAGCAGTTCTTC
NA	TRBJ2-1	TRBV7-8	NA	CASSHYNEQFF	TGTGCCAGCAGCCACTACAATGAGCAGTTCTTC
TRBD2	TRBJ2-1	TRBV11-2	NA	CASSLTGRAYNEQFF	TGTGCCAGCAGCTTAACCGGGAGGGCCTACAATGAGCAGTTCTTC
NA	TRBJ2-7	TRBV2	NA	CASSGAGAGEQYF	TGTGCCAGCAGTGGCGCGGGGGCTGGGGAGCAGTACTTC
NA	TRBJ1-6	TRBV6-6	few	CASSYTGLNSPLHF	TGTGCCAGCAGTTATACCGGGCTCAATTCACCCCTCCACTTT
NA	TRBJ2-7	TRBV21-1	NA	CASSKNETGNSYEQYF	TGTGCCAGCAGCAAAAACGAGACAGGAAATTCCTACGAGCAGTACTTC
NA	TRBJ2-1	TRBV25-1	NA	CASSEADSSYNEQFF	TGTGCCAGCAGTGAGGCGGATAGCTCCTACAATGAGCAGTTCTTC
NA	TRBJ1-1	TRBV5-5	few	CASSLVETEAFF	TGTGCCAGCAGCTTGGTGGAGACTGAAGCTTTCTTT
TRBD2	TRBJ2-2	TRBV10-3	NA	CATRGGQGGELFF	TGTGCCACCCGGGGGGGCCAGGGCGGGGAGCTGTTTTTT
NA	TRBJ2-2	TRBV11-3	NA	CASSLDGSGNTGELFF	TGTGCCAGCAGCTTAGACGGGAGCGGGAACACCGGGGAGCTGTTTTTT
TRBD1	TRBJ1-2	TRBV4-3	NA	CASSQGGQGVYGYTF	TGCGCCAGCAGCCAAGGTGGACAGGGCGTCTATGGCTACACCTTC
NA	TRBJ2-7	TRBV5-4	NA	CASSLSLYEQYF	TGTGCCAGCAGCTTATCTTTGTACGAGCAGTACTTC
NA	TRBJ2-6	TRBV19	once	CASSIGGRSGANVLTF	TGTGCCAGTAGTATAGGAGGTCGCTCTGGGGCCAACGTCCTGACTTTC